The clone carrying this TCR beta chain was recorded a few times. The CDR3 length is 16 residues. Germline CDR1 is LGHNA and CDR2 is YNFKEQ. Trimming took 4 bases from V and 3 from J; bases not matched to a gene: 5. These data belong to a study of blood T cell repertoires in COVID-19. Study at large: Acute and convalescent COVID-19 specimens originated in the United States, Italy and Spain. T cells, B-cell-depleted T cells, or PBMCs supplied cDNA or gDNA.

Assay used: immunoSEQ multiplex PCR; TCRdb lists only in-frame clones, some missing. The repertoire holds tens of thousands of clones, with over 85% as singletons. This receptor was identified in a human donor in a cohort sampled during active COVID-19. Sequencing was carried out using peripheral blood. The genes are TRBV4-2 and TRBJ1-6; TRBD1 matches 8 bases. The DNA of the CDR3 is TGTGCCAGCAGCCCTACAGGGGGACGCTATAATTCACCCCTCCACTTT. Amino acids: CASSPTGGRYNSPLHF.